These 24 T cell receptor beta chains were sequenced from one sample in a study of blood T cell repertoires in COVID-19. Some clones are missing from TCRdb's copy, which holds only in-frame ones; the method was immunoSEQ multiplex PCR. Of roughly 94,000 clones listed, 80% to 90% are singletons. What was sequenced was peripheral blood. These TCRs come from a man aged 60 to 69 with acute or convalescent COVID-19.

The rearrangement joins TRBV18 to TRBJ1-6, with 8 bases fitting TRBD1. CDR3 length: 14 residues. From germline, CDR1 is KGHSH and CDR2 LQKENI. Unmatched junction bases numbered 5, after V lost 8 bases and J lost 5 bases. CDR3 in amino acids: CASTQDRDNSPLHF. The CDR3 bases are TGTGCCAGCACGCAGGACAGGGATAATTCACCCCTCCACTTT.

The chain employs TRBV6-5 and TRBJ1-5; D possibly corresponds to TRBD1 (6 bases). The V gene's germline CDR1 is MNHEY and CDR2 SVGAGI. Trimming removed 1 base at V and 7 bases at J, with 11 bases between. CDR3 size: 14 residues. The CDR3 loop is CASSYLQGIQPQHF. DNA of the CDR3: TGTGCCAGCAGTTACTTACAGGGTATCCAGCCCCAGCATTTT.

The chain recombines TRBV11-3 with TRBJ2-7; a possible D gene is TRBD2 (6 bases). CDR1 is SGHNT, CDR2 YENEEA, per germline. The CDR3 loop spans 13 amino acids. The V gene lost 1 base and the J gene lost 5 bases, with 9 bases spanning the gap. The CDR3 sequence is CASSLVGGNEQYF. The CDR3 DNA sequence: TGTGCCAGCAGCTTAGTAGGAGGGAACGAGCAGTACTTC. The entire variable domain, with the rest obtained from reference TRBV11-3 and TRBJ2-7, is as follows: EAGVVQSPRYKIIEKKQPVAFWCNPISGHNTLYWYLQNLGQGPELLIRYENEEAVDDSQLPKDRFSAERLKGVDSTLKIQPAELGDSAVYLCASSLVGGNEQYFGPGTRLTVT.

This clone has a handful of counts. The chain carries TRBV7-3 and TRBJ1-1; no definite D call. This CDR3 has 13 amino acids. CDR1 is SGHTA, CDR2 FQGTGA, per germline. V was pared by 0 bases and J by 5 bases, with 7 bases between. The CDR3 DNA is TGTGCCAGCAGCTTAACGCCGGAGACTGAAGCTTTCTTT. Translation gives CASSLTPETEAFF.

The rearrangement joins TRBV29-1 to TRBJ2-5; D gene unclear. V lost 4 bases, J lost 3 bases, and 6 bases lay in between. CDR3 length: 11 amino acids. The germline V gene encodes CDR1 SQVTM and CDR2 ANQGSEA. The CDR3 spells CSVGGKETQYF. The CDR3 DNA follows: TGCAGCGTTGGAGGAAAAGAGACCCAGTACTTC.

This chain links TRBV10-2 with TRBJ1-6, with D unclear. There are 16 residues in the CDR3. The germline V gene encodes CDR1 WSHSY and CDR2 SAAADI. V was shortened by 6 bases and J by 7 bases, with 19 bases between the two germline ends. CDR3 sequence: CASSETIWTGNSPLHF. The CDR3 nucleotides read TGCGCCAGCAGCGAGACTATTTGGACGGGGAATTCACCCCTCCACTTT.

Comments on this clone: The junction differs from germline at one of its ends, possibly a read error. The chain employs TRBV6-5 and TRBJ1-5; D not certain. The CDR3 sequence is 13 residues long. The V gene's germline CDR1 is MNHEY and CDR2 SVGAGI. CDR3 loop: CASSYNSDQPQHF. The DNA of the CDR3 is TGTGCCAGCAGTTACAATAGCGATCAGCCCCAGCATTTT.

This clone was recorded once. The chain is built from TRBV3-1 (or the pseudogene TRBV3-2) and TRBJ1-2; 7 bases align to TRBD1. Germline CDR1 reads LGHDT; CDR2 reads YNNKEL (reference sequence). V gave up 4 bases and J gave up 4 bases; unmatched junction bases: 27. This CDR3 contains 21 residues. The CDR3 is CASSLGPIGQATILEFYGYTF. The CDR3 DNA is TGTGCCAGCAGCCTCGGACCTATCGGACAGGCGACCATTTTAGAGTTCTATGGCTACACCTTC.

This clone was seen a handful of times. This chain links TRBV2 with TRBJ1-2, with D maybe TRBD1 (5 bases). Trimming took off 3 bases at V and 5 bases at J, with 10 bases between the two ends. The CDR3 sequence is 13 residues long. In germline, CDR1 is SNHLY, CDR2 FYNNEI. Here the CDR3 reads CASSEDTYYGYTF. CDR3 DNA sequence: TGTGCCAGCAGTGAGGACACGTATTATGGCTACACCTTC.

The chain joins TRBV28 to TRBJ1-2; TRBD1 matches 8 bases. The CDR3 contains 16 residues. Unmatched junction bases numbered 14, after V lost 9 bases and J lost 2 bases. Germline assignment: CDR1 MDHEN and CDR2 SYDVKM. CDR3 sequence: CASYASGDRQNYGYTF. The CDR3 nucleotides read TGTGCCAGTTACGCATCTGGGGACAGGCAAAACTATGGCTACACCTTC.

The rearrangement joins TRBV5-5 to TRBJ1-5, with a weak D call TRBD1 (6 bases). Germline CDR1 reads SGHKS; CDR2 reads YYEKEE (reference sequence). This CDR3 spans 16 amino acids. V lost 4 bases, J lost 2 bases, and 16 bases lay in between. CDR3 sequence reads: CASSGDRGAGNQPQHF. The CDR3 DNA reads TGTGCCAGCAGCGGCGATCGGGGGGCAGGCAATCAGCCCCAGCATTTT.

J is TRBJ2-5 and V is TRBV7-2; 11 bases fit TRBD1. There are 16 residues in the CDR3. The ends lost 1 base at V and 2 bases at J; junction bases unmatched: 3. The germline CDR1 and CDR2 sequences are SGHTA and FQGNSA. As DNA, the CDR3 is TGTGCCAGCAGCTTAGGGACAGGGGGCGGTCAAGAGACCCAGTACTTC. It specifies CASSLGTGGGQETQYF. The variable domain in full, with the rest retrieved from reference TRBV7-2 and TRBJ2-5, is GAGVSQSPSNKVTEKGKDVELRCDPISGHTALYWYRQSLGQGLEFLIYFQGNSAPDKSGLPSDRFSAERTGGSVSTLTIQRTQQEDSAVYLCASSLGTGGGQETQYFGPGTRLLVL.

This chain joins TRBV5-6 and TRBJ1-4, with a weak D call TRBD1 (6 bases). The CDR3 has 14 residues. The germline V gene encodes CDR1 SGHDT and CDR2 YYEEEE. With 6 bases removed from V and 3 bases from J, the gap between germline ends came to 12 bases. The CDR3 region has the DNA TGTGCCAGCAATAAACCAGGGGCTAATGAAAAACTGTTTTTT. It translates to CASNKPGANEKLFF.

This clone was counted a few times. The J gene is TRBJ1-2, the V gene TRBV28; D may be TRBD1 (5 bases). The CDR3 has 15 residues. The V end lost 8 bases, the J end lost 2 bases, and 18 bases lay between the germline ends. Germline CDR1 and CDR2: MDHEN and SYDVKM. In DNA, the CDR3 is TGTGCCAGCCTTCCTCCAGGGTCCACAAACTATGGCTACACCTTC. This translates into CASLPPGSTNYGYTF.

The DNA of the CDR3 is TGTGCCAGCAGCGAAACAGGGAGCCAGTGGAAACTGTTTTTT. Translation gives CASSETGSQWKLFF. The chain links TRBV7-2 to TRBJ1-4, with D tentatively TRBD1 (6 bases). Germline CDR1 reads SGHTA; CDR2 reads FQGNSA. V gave up 5 bases and J gave up 11 bases, with 18 bases separating them. This CDR3 is built from 14 residues.

The chain links TRBV6-2 or TRBV6-3 to TRBJ1-5; TRBD1 is a possible D gene (5 bases). The CDR3 loop spans 16 amino acids. Trimming took off 0 bases at V and 4 bases at J, with 13 bases between the two ends. Germline-derived CDR1 and CDR2 are MNHEY and SVGEGT. DNA for the CDR3: TGTGCCAGCAGTTACTCGGGTTCGAAGGGGAATCAGCCCCAGCATTTT. This translates into CASSYSGSKGNQPQHF.

The V gene is TRBV19, the J gene TRBJ2-1; the match to TRBD2 covers 12 bases. The CDR3 covers 16 residues. Germline assignment: CDR1 LNHDA and CDR2 SQIVND (reference sequence). With V trimmed by 3 bases and J by 10 bases, 10 bases remained unmatched. The CDR3 bases are TGTGCCAGTAGTATTTCGGCTAGCGGGGGGGCCGAAGAGCAGTTCTTC. It encodes CASSISASGGAEEQFF.

This sequence joins TRBV2 and TRBJ2-1, with 11 bases matching TRBD2. Germline V gene sequence: CDR1 SNHLY, CDR2 FYNNEI. The CDR3 loop spans 18 amino acids. Germline trimming cut 6 bases from V and 0 bases from J; bases unmatched to any gene: 10. This CDR3 is CASRSLTSGVLSYNEQFF. CDR3 nucleotides: TGTGCCAGCAGGTCGCTGACTAGCGGGGTTCTCTCCTACAATGAGCAGTTCTTC.

This chain connects TRBV6-5 to TRBJ1-1; perhaps TRBD1 as D (6 bases). The V gene's germline CDR1 is MNHEY and CDR2 SVGAGI. This CDR3 has 14 residues. The germline V and J ends were trimmed by 2 bases and 1 base, with 8 bases remaining between them. This chain's CDR3 is CASSYDRKNTEAFF. CDR3 sequence (DNA): TGTGCCAGCAGTTACGACAGGAAGAACACTGAAGCTTTCTTT.

The chain combines TRBV19 with TRBJ1-5; D is undetermined. V was shortened by 7 bases and J by 1 base, with 17 bases between the two germline ends. Germline V lookup: CDR1 LNHDA, CDR2 SQIVND (reference sequence). The CDR3 contains 16 residues. The CDR3 bases are TGTGCCAGTACGGAGGGTCGCAGGACGAGCAATCAGCCCCAGCATTTT. It is translated as CASTEGRRTSNQPQHF.

This clone appeared once. The chain combines TRBV9 with TRBJ1-1; D gene ambiguous. CDR1 SGDLS and CDR2 YYNGEE come from the germline V gene. The V end lost 0 bases, the J end lost 1 base, and 4 bases lay between the germline ends. There are 13 residues in the CDR3. The CDR3, as DNA: TGTGCCAGCAGCGTAGATCGGAACACTGAAGCTTTCTTT. Translating gives CASSVDRNTEAFF.

CDR3 residues: CASSTRVAGGTSYNEQFF. For the CDR3, the DNA is TGTGCCAGCAGTACAAGGGTGGCGGGGGGAACCAGCTACAATGAGCAGTTCTTC. This chain uses TRBV28 with TRBJ2-1; 8 bases align to TRBD2. Per germline, CDR1 MDHEN and CDR2 SYDVKM. V dropped 5 bases and J dropped 3; count of bases not matched to a gene: 15. CDR3 length: 18 amino acids. Drawing the rest from reference TRBV28 and TRBJ2-1, the complete variable domain is DVKVTQSSRYLVKRTGEKVFLECVQDMDHENMFWYRQDPGLGLRLIYFSYDVKMKEKGDIPEGYSVSREKKERFSLILESASTNQTSMYLCASSTRVAGGTSYNEQFFGPGTRLTVL.

The V call is TRBV11-3, the J call TRBJ2-1, with 8 bases fitting TRBD2. The germline V gene encodes CDR1 SGHNT and CDR2 YENEEA. The CDR3 covers 13 residues. V shed 5 bases and J 6 bases; nucleotides not matched to a gene: 3. DNA for the CDR3: TGTGCCAGCAGCCCTGGGACTAGCAATGAGCAGTTCTTC. Its translation is CASSPGTSNEQFF. Full variable domain (remainder filled in from reference TRBV11-3 and TRBJ2-1): EAGVVQSPRYKIIEKKQPVAFWCNPISGHNTLYWYLQNLGQGPELLIRYENEEAVDDSQLPKDRFSAERLKGVDSTLKIQPAELGDSAVYLCASSPGTSNEQFFGPGTRLTVL.

This chain links TRBV28 with TRBJ1-3; 7 bases are shared with TRBD1. There are 18 residues in the CDR3. Germline V CDR1 and CDR2: MDHEN, SYDVKM. V lost 6 bases, J lost 0 bases, and 14 bases stayed unmatched. The CDR3 here is CASSTFPGQSGSGNTIYF. The CDR3 DNA is TGTGCCAGCAGCACCTTTCCGGGACAGAGTGGCTCTGGAAACACCATATATTTT.